Listed below are T cell receptor beta chains from one sample, sequenced in a study of CD8+ T cells in alopecia areata. Only in-frame clones appear in the TCRdb table, and some are missing; sequencing was by immunoSEQ multiplex PCR. The data contain around 190,000 clones, roughly 60% of them singletons. Here the sequenced sample was CD4+ T cells sorted from blood, taken at week 24, from a patient treated with tofacitinib. These receptors all come from a human donor with alopecia areata. CDR3s include the opening cysteine and the closing phenylalanine or tryptophan.

V,J,CDR3
TRBV11-1,TRBJ1-6,CASSLDSGRSDSPLHF
TRBV2,TRBJ1-5,CASLLGVNQPQHF
TRBV30,TRBJ1-2,CAWSVRGYNYGYTF
TRBV6-1,TRBJ1-1,CASSRTGQNTEAFF
TRBV6-9,TRBJ1-2,CASSYPGTGYGYTF
TRBV4-2,TRBJ2-3,CASSQSTDRSTDTQYF
TRBV7-3,TRBJ1-2,CASSPQTGQGYTF
TRBV2,TRBJ2-3,CASRSGVTDTQYF
TRBV14,TRBJ1-3,CASSPLGLEGNTIYF
TRBV4-1,TRBJ1-1,CASSQPDGEAFF
TRBV5-4,TRBJ2-7,CASSRGTSGSYEQYF
TRBV19,TRBJ1-2,CASSMSFRQRIYTF
TRBV5-1,TRBJ2-7,CASSQGTSGDEQYF
TRBV7-9,TRBJ2-2,CASRTGALTGELFF
TRBV30,TRBJ2-3,CAWTTTDTQYF
TRBV30,TRBJ1-5,CAWSNRGDQPQHF
TRBV29-1,TRBJ1-1,CSVRGRLNTEAFF
TRBV5-6,TRBJ1-5,CASSLRGLSNQPQHF
TRBV5-1,TRBJ1-1,CASSLVRGTEAFF
TRBV6-5,TRBJ2-3,CASMTTTDTQYF
TRBV29-1,TRBJ1-1,CSVEGRNTEAFF
TRBV2,TRBJ2-7,CASRGTESSYEQYF
TRBV29-1,TRBJ2-1,CSVASGTGGSEQFF
TRBV9,TRBJ2-1,CASSPRTGHNEQFF
TRBV29-1,TRBJ1-2,CSVETGGKGYGYTF
TRBV7-9,TRBJ2-7,CASSLAGVDEQYF
TRBV29-1,TRBJ1-2,CSVVPRQANYGYTF
TRBV7-6,TRBJ1-1,CASSLDPKGEAFF
TRBV10-3,TRBJ1-1,CAISEFQANTEAFF
TRBV25-1,TRBJ2-1,CASSELAGADEQFF
TRBV30,TRBJ1-4,CAWSAGGPRVTF
TRBV4-3,TRBJ1-2,CASSQDITDYGYTF
TRBV28,TRBJ1-2,CASSLKFGYTF
TRBV5-1,TRBJ2-2,CASSLGTGVTGELFF
TRBV6-5,TRBJ1-1,CASTRQVDTEAFF
TRBV4-3,TRBJ2-5,CASSQESSGGLGETQYF
TRBV2,TRBJ2-5,CARSWPGQAETQYF
TRBV7-3,TRBJ2-5,CASSLRGQGSTAETQYF
TRBV27,TRBJ1-1,CASRARGGRNTEAFF
TRBV6-6,TRBJ1-2,CASSYVAGGGYTF
TRBV7-2,TRBJ2-3,CASSQSSGTDTQYF